A selection of T cell receptor beta chains follows, all from one sample in a study of T cell changes during pregnancy in multiple sclerosis. Assay used: immunoSEQ multiplex PCR; TCRdb lists only in-frame clones, some missing. The sample lists around 56,000 clones; approximately 89% were seen once. Sequences were derived from peripheral blood, sampled after pregnancy. All receptors derive from a female donor with multiple sclerosis, enrolled in a pregnancy study. The CDR3 runs from the conserved cysteine through the conserved F or W. The D gene is left open where the match is weak. Clone size, where shown, is once, few, many, or a class for clones that have expanded.

clone size: NA
V gene: TRBV12-1
D gene: NA
CDR3 length: 17
J gene: TRBJ1-1
CDR3 DNA: TGTGCCAGCAGCTCCCCCGGCCGAACAGTAAATTACACTGAAGCTTTCTTT
CDR3 protein: CASSSPGRTVNYTEAFF

clone size: once
V gene: TRBV2
D gene: NA
CDR3 length: 11
J gene: TRBJ2-5
CDR3 DNA: TGTGCCAGACTAGAAGGAGAGACCCAGTACTTC
CDR3 protein: CARLEGETQYF

clone size: NA
V gene: TRBV27
D gene: TRBD2
CDR3 length: 16
J gene: TRBJ2-1
CDR3 DNA: TGTGCCAGCAGTTTCCTAGCGGGGGGGCTCTCCCATGAGCAGTTCTTC
CDR3 protein: CASSFLAGGLSHEQFF

clone size: NA
V gene: TRBV6-5
D gene: TRBD1
CDR3 length: 15
J gene: TRBJ2-3
CDR3 DNA: TGTGCCAGCAACTCGGGACAGGGTATCACAGATACGCAGTATTTT
CDR3 protein: CASNSGQGITDTQYF

clone size: NA
V gene: TRBV6-5
D gene: TRBD1
CDR3 length: 16
J gene: TRBJ2-7
CDR3 DNA: TGTGCCAGCAGTTACTCCCCGGGACAGGGAATCTACGAGCAGTACTTC
CDR3 protein: CASSYSPGQGIYEQYF

clone size: NA
V gene: TRBV9
D gene: NA
CDR3 length: 14
J gene: TRBJ1-5
CDR3 DNA: TGTGCCAGCAGCGTAGAAGGGGGTCTTCAGCCCCAGCATTTT
CDR3 protein: CASSVEGGLQPQHF

clone size: NA
V gene: TRBV5-1
D gene: NA
CDR3 length: 15
J gene: TRBJ2-5
CDR3 DNA: TGCGCCAGCAGCCCCCGCGTAGGGCGCGGGGAGACCCAGTACTTC
CDR3 protein: CASSPRVGRGETQYF

clone size: once
V gene: TRBV19
D gene: TRBD1
CDR3 length: 14
J gene: TRBJ2-3
CDR3 DNA: TGTGCCAGTCACAACAGGGGATCCACAGATACGCAGTATTTT
CDR3 protein: CASHNRGSTDTQYF

clone size: NA
V gene: TRBV11-2
D gene: NA
CDR3 length: 17
J gene: TRBJ1-1
CDR3 DNA: TGTGCCAGCAGCTTAGCCCACTTCGGCCGCGGCGCGGGAGGAGCTTTCTTT
CDR3 protein: CASSLAHFGRGAGGAFF

clone size: NA
V gene: TRBV6-5
D gene: TRBD1
CDR3 length: 13
J gene: TRBJ1-2
CDR3 DNA: TGTGCCAGCGCCCCTAGGACAGGCTATGGCTACACCTTC
CDR3 protein: CASAPRTGYGYTF

clone size: NA
V gene: TRBV6-4
D gene: TRBD2
CDR3 length: 15
J gene: TRBJ2-3
CDR3 DNA: TGTGCCAGCAGTGCCGTAGCGGGGAGCACAGATACGCAGTATTTT
CDR3 protein: CASSAVAGSTDTQYF

clone size: NA
V gene: TRBV15
D gene: NA
CDR3 length: 14
J gene: TRBJ1-1
CDR3 DNA: TGTGCCACCAGCAGGGGAGGGGGAAACACTGAAGCTTTCTTT
CDR3 protein: CATSRGGGNTEAFF

clone size: NA
V gene: TRBV5-7
D gene: TRBD1
CDR3 length: 12
J gene: TRBJ2-1
CDR3 DNA: TGTGCCAGCAGCGAACAGGGGCGCGAGCAGTTCTTC
CDR3 protein: CASSEQGREQFF

clone size: medium-sized
V gene: TRBV7-3
D gene: NA
CDR3 length: 14
J gene: TRBJ1-6
CDR3 DNA: TGTGCCAGCAGTGCGGGCCCCTATAATTCACCCCTCCACTTT
CDR3 protein: CASSAGPYNSPLHF

clone size: NA
V gene: TRBV9
D gene: TRBD2
CDR3 length: 15
J gene: TRBJ2-1
CDR3 DNA: TGTGCCAGCAGCGTAGCGCGGGGGGGCCGCGATGAGCAGTTCTTC
CDR3 protein: CASSVARGGRDEQFF

clone size: NA
V gene: TRBV11-3
D gene: NA
CDR3 length: 15
J gene: TRBJ2-3
CDR3 DNA: TGTGCCAGCAGCTTAGCAGGGGCCAGCACAGATACGCAGTATTTT
CDR3 protein: CASSLAGASTDTQYF

clone size: NA
V gene: TRBV6-4
D gene: TRBD1
CDR3 length: 19
J gene: TRBJ1-1
CDR3 DNA: TGTGCCAGCAGTGACCAAAAGGACAGGGTCGGGGAAGGGAACACTGAAGCTTTCTTT
CDR3 protein: CASSDQKDRVGEGNTEAFF

clone size: NA
V gene: TRBV7-3
D gene: NA
CDR3 length: 14
J gene: TRBJ2-1
CDR3 DNA: TGTGCCAACCCGACACTGAGCTCCTACAATGAGCAGTTCTTC
CDR3 protein: CANPTLSSYNEQFF

clone size: once
V gene: TRBV4-1
D gene: NA
CDR3 length: 15
J gene: TRBJ1-1
CDR3 DNA: TGCGCCAGCAACACGGGGCGGGGTAGGGTCACTGAAGCTTTCTTT
CDR3 protein: CASNTGRGRVTEAFF

clone size: NA
V gene: TRBV9
D gene: NA
CDR3 length: 15
J gene: TRBJ2-3
CDR3 DNA: TGTGCCAGCAGCCTGAGGGGGGGCAGAACAGATACGCAGTATTTT
CDR3 protein: CASSLRGGRTDTQYF

clone size: NA
V gene: TRBV27
D gene: NA
CDR3 length: 13
J gene: TRBJ2-5
CDR3 DNA: TGTGCCAGCAGGCAGTTCGACCAAGAGACCCAGTACTTC
CDR3 protein: CASRQFDQETQYF

clone size: NA
V gene: TRBV21-1
D gene: NA
CDR3 length: 19
J gene: TRBJ1-5
CDR3 DNA: TGTGCCAGCAGTTGGGGGGAAAGACAGATACCCTATAGCAATCAGCCCCAGCATTTT
CDR3 protein: CASSWGERQIPYSNQPQHF

clone size: once
V gene: TRBV14
D gene: NA
CDR3 length: 14
J gene: TRBJ1-2
CDR3 DNA: TGTGCCAGCAGCCCCCGCGGGGCGAACTATGGCTACACCTTC
CDR3 protein: CASSPRGANYGYTF

clone size: NA
V gene: TRBV6-6
D gene: NA
CDR3 length: 13
J gene: TRBJ1-2
CDR3 DNA: TGTGCCAGCAGTTACTTTGCCCAGGATGGCTACACCTTC
CDR3 protein: CASSYFAQDGYTF

clone size: NA
V gene: TRBV5-6
D gene: NA
CDR3 length: 15
J gene: TRBJ1-5
CDR3 DNA: TGTGCCAGCAGCTTGGGGGGCTCAAACAATCAGCCCCAGCATTTT
CDR3 protein: CASSLGGSNNQPQHF

clone size: NA
V gene: TRBV10-3
D gene: NA
CDR3 length: 12
J gene: TRBJ1-1
CDR3 DNA: TGTGCCATCAGCGGGCAGGGGACTGAAGCTTTCTTT
CDR3 protein: CAISGQGTEAFF

clone size: few
V gene: TRBV30
D gene: NA
CDR3 length: 12
J gene: TRBJ1-5
CDR3 DNA: TGTGCCTGGAGTGTAGTCGGGTTGCCCCAGCATTTT
CDR3 protein: CAWSVVGLPQHF

clone size: few
V gene: TRBV7-2
D gene: TRBD1
CDR3 length: 15
J gene: TRBJ1-6
CDR3 DNA: TGTGCCAGCAGCTTCGGACAGGCCAGCGCATCACCCCTCCACTTT
CDR3 protein: CASSFGQASASPLHF

clone size: NA
V gene: TRBV6-5
D gene: TRBD1
CDR3 length: 15
J gene: TRBJ2-1
CDR3 DNA: TGTGCCAGCAGTCCCGGACAGGTAATACATAATGAGCAGTTCTTC
CDR3 protein: CASSPGQVIHNEQFF

clone size: NA
V gene: TRBV7-2
D gene: NA
CDR3 length: 13
J gene: TRBJ1-1
CDR3 DNA: TGTGCCAGCAGCTCCCGGGCGGGTGCTCCAGCTTTCTTT
CDR3 protein: CASSSRAGAPAFF

clone size: NA
V gene: TRBV9
D gene: NA
CDR3 length: 13
J gene: TRBJ2-1
CDR3 DNA: TGTGCCAGCAGCGTAGGAGGGGGAAATGAGCAGTTCTTC
CDR3 protein: CASSVGGGNEQFF

clone size: NA
V gene: TRBV18
D gene: NA
CDR3 length: 14
J gene: TRBJ2-7
CDR3 DNA: TGTGCCAGCTCACCACCGTTTAGACAGGGAGGGCAGTACTTC
CDR3 protein: CASSPPFRQGGQYF

clone size: NA
V gene: TRBV7-2
D gene: NA
CDR3 length: 15
J gene: TRBJ1-4
CDR3 DNA: TGTGCCAGCAGCAGAGACAGTGCAACTAATGAAAAACTGTTTTTT
CDR3 protein: CASSRDSATNEKLFF

clone size: NA
V gene: TRBV30
D gene: TRBD1
CDR3 length: 14
J gene: TRBJ2-1
CDR3 DNA: TGTGCCTGGGGCCCTTGGGGACAGAAAGTTGAGCAGTTCTTC
CDR3 protein: CAWGPWGQKVEQFF

clone size: once
V gene: TRBV5-6
D gene: NA
CDR3 length: 14
J gene: TRBJ1-1
CDR3 DNA: TGTGCCAGCAGCTTGGCCGGGGGGAACACTGAAGCTTTCTTT
CDR3 protein: CASSLAGGNTEAFF

clone size: NA
V gene: TRBV9
D gene: TRBD1
CDR3 length: 15
J gene: TRBJ2-5
CDR3 DNA: TGTGCCAGCAGCTCGGGACAGGGCCAGGGAGAGACCCAGTACTTC
CDR3 protein: CASSSGQGQGETQYF

clone size: NA
V gene: TRBV11-2
D gene: TRBD2
CDR3 length: 15
J gene: TRBJ2-3
CDR3 DNA: TGTGCCAGCAGCTTTTGGGGCGGGGGGGGAGATACGCAGTATTTT
CDR3 protein: CASSFWGGGGDTQYF

clone size: NA
V gene: TRBV5-6
D gene: TRBD2
CDR3 length: 16
J gene: TRBJ2-1
CDR3 DNA: TGTGCCAGCAGCAGACTTTGGCGGGGGGGTCACAATGAGCAGTTCTTC
CDR3 protein: CASSRLWRGGHNEQFF

clone size: NA
V gene: TRBV6-5
D gene: NA
CDR3 length: 14
J gene: TRBJ1-2
CDR3 DNA: TGTGCCAGCAGTTACTCTCCATCTAACTATGGCTACACCTTC
CDR3 protein: CASSYSPSNYGYTF

clone size: NA
V gene: TRBV4-1
D gene: TRBD1
CDR3 length: 15
J gene: TRBJ2-7
CDR3 DNA: TGCGCCAGCTCGGGCCCGGGACAGGGCTCAATGGGGCAGTACTTC
CDR3 protein: CASSGPGQGSMGQYF

clone size: NA
V gene: TRBV5-4
D gene: TRBD1
CDR3 length: 16
J gene: TRBJ2-7
CDR3 DNA: TGTGCCAGCAGCTTGGACGGGACAGGGGGCCCCTACGAGCAGTACTTC
CDR3 protein: CASSLDGTGGPYEQYF

clone size: once
V gene: TRBV6-5
D gene: NA
CDR3 length: 12
J gene: TRBJ2-7
CDR3 DNA: TGTGCCAGCAGAAGACTATCTGAAGAGCAGTACTTC
CDR3 protein: CASRRLSEEQYF

clone size: NA
V gene: TRBV27
D gene: NA
CDR3 length: 13
J gene: TRBJ1-1
CDR3 DNA: TGTGCCAGCAGTTTTAAGGGGGGGACTGAAGCTTTCTTT
CDR3 protein: CASSFKGGTEAFF

clone size: NA
V gene: TRBV7-8
D gene: NA
CDR3 length: 15
J gene: TRBJ2-3
CDR3 DNA: TGTGCCAGCAGCTTAGCGGCACGTAGCACAGATACGCAGTATTTT
CDR3 protein: CASSLAARSTDTQYF

clone size: NA
V gene: TRBV5-1
D gene: NA
CDR3 length: 14
J gene: TRBJ1-1
CDR3 DNA: TGCGCCAGCAGCTTTGGGGGCGCAAACACTGAAGCTTTCTTT
CDR3 protein: CASSFGGANTEAFF

clone size: NA
V gene: TRBV7-7
D gene: NA
CDR3 length: 13
J gene: TRBJ2-3
CDR3 DNA: TGTGCTAGCAGCTCGTCAGGCACAGATACGCAGTATTTT
CDR3 protein: CASSSSGTDTQYF

clone size: NA
V gene: TRBV7-6
D gene: NA
CDR3 length: 14
J gene: TRBJ2-4
CDR3 DNA: TGTGCCAGCAGCTTAGGTCCCAGGGAAGGCATTCAGTACTTC
CDR3 protein: CASSLGPREGIQYF

clone size: NA
V gene: TRBV27
D gene: NA
CDR3 length: 15
J gene: TRBJ1-2
CDR3 DNA: TGTGCCAGCAGTTTAAGAGGACAGCCTAACTATGGCTACACCTTC
CDR3 protein: CASSLRGQPNYGYTF

clone size: NA
V gene: TRBV5-1
D gene: TRBD1
CDR3 length: 18
J gene: TRBJ2-7
CDR3 DNA: TGCGCCAGCAGCCTGCGGGACAGGGGATCGGGTAGGTCCTACGAGCAGTACTTC
CDR3 protein: CASSLRDRGSGRSYEQYF

clone size: NA
V gene: TRBV19
D gene: NA
CDR3 length: 17
J gene: TRBJ2-7
CDR3 DNA: TGTGCCAGTAGTATCTTCCTCAGGGGACCCGACTCCTACGAGCAGTACTTC
CDR3 protein: CASSIFLRGPDSYEQYF

clone size: NA
V gene: TRBV6-1
D gene: NA
CDR3 length: 12
J gene: TRBJ2-7
CDR3 DNA: TGTGCCAGCACTGGGGCCGGGGGCGAGCAGTACTTC
CDR3 protein: CASTGAGGEQYF

clone size: NA
V gene: TRBV9
D gene: TRBD2
CDR3 length: 16
J gene: TRBJ2-5
CDR3 DNA: TGTGCCAGCAGCGTAGGACTAGCGGGGGGGCCAGAGACCCAGTACTTC
CDR3 protein: CASSVGLAGGPETQYF

clone size: NA
V gene: TRBV9
D gene: TRBD2
CDR3 length: 18
J gene: TRBJ2-5
CDR3 DNA: TGTGCCAGCAGCGTAGGGGTCGGGAGGGCCCCCCGGGAAGAGACCCAGTACTTC
CDR3 protein: CASSVGVGRAPREETQYF

clone size: NA
V gene: TRBV7-2
D gene: NA
CDR3 length: 13
J gene: TRBJ2-3
CDR3 DNA: TGTGCCAGCAGCTTCGGGGGGCGGGGTACGCAGTATTTT
CDR3 protein: CASSFGGRGTQYF

clone size: NA
V gene: TRBV15
D gene: NA
CDR3 length: 13
J gene: TRBJ1-2
CDR3 DNA: TGTGCCACCAGGAAGACAGAGGTCTATGGCTACACCTTC
CDR3 protein: CATRKTEVYGYTF

clone size: NA
V gene: TRBV28
D gene: TRBD2
CDR3 length: 18
J gene: TRBJ2-5
CDR3 DNA: TGTGCCAGCCAACTTAGACAACATAGCGGGGGAGGAGTAGGGACCCAGTACTTC
CDR3 protein: CASQLRQHSGGGVGTQYF

clone size: NA
V gene: TRBV6-1
D gene: NA
CDR3 length: 13
J gene: TRBJ1-5
CDR3 DNA: TGTGCCACCTGCCTTGGGCCCAATCAGCCCCAGCATTTT
CDR3 protein: CATCLGPNQPQHF

clone size: NA
V gene: TRBV10-3
D gene: NA
CDR3 length: 13
J gene: TRBJ1-1
CDR3 DNA: TGTGCCATCATGGCACAGACCAACACTGAAGCTTTCTTT
CDR3 protein: CAIMAQTNTEAFF

clone size: few
V gene: TRBV5-4
D gene: TRBD1
CDR3 length: 15
J gene: TRBJ1-6
CDR3 DNA: TGTGCCAGCAGCCCTGAACAGGGGCGGGACTCACCCCTCCACTTT
CDR3 protein: CASSPEQGRDSPLHF